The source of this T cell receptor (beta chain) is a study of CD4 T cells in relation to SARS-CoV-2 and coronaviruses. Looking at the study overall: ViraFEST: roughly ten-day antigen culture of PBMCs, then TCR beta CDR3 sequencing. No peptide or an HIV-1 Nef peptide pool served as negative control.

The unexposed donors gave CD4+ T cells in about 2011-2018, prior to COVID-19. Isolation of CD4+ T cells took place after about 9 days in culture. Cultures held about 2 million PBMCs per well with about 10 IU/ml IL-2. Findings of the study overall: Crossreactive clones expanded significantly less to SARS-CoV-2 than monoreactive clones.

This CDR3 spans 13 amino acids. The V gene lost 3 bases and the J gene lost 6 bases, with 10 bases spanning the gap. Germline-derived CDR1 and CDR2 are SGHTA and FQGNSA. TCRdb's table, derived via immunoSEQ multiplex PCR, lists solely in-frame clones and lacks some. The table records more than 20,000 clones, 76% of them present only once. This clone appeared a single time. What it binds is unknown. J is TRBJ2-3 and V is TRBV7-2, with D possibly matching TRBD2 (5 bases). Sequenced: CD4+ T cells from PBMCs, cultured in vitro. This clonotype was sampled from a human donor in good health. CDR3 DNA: TGTGCCAGCAGCTTCGAGGGATCTGATACGCAGTATTTT. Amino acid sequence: CASSFEGSDTQYF.